These 11 T cell receptor beta chains came from one sample sequenced in a study of blood T cell repertoires in COVID-19. Assay: immunoSEQ multiplex PCR; the TCRdb copy retains only in-frame clones and omits some. The sample contains around 46,000 clones, about 88% of which appear only once. Sequenced: PBMCs or T cells enriched from blood (not recorded which). Receptors were obtained from a woman between 45 and 65 years old who had recovered from COVID-19.

The chain employs TRBV6-5 and TRBJ2-5, with D maybe TRBD2 (6 bases). Germline V gene lookup returns CDR1 MNHEY and CDR2 SVGAGI. The CDR3 is made up of 12 amino acids. V lost 9 bases, J lost 4 bases, and 12 bases lay in between. CDR3 DNA sequence: TGTGCCAGTGGACGGGGAGGAGAGACCCAGTACTTC. Protein product: CASGRGGETQYF.

The CDR3 sequence is CASSSGGGTGISHIGYTF. The CDR3 DNA reads TGTGCCAGCAGTTCAGGGGGGGGGACAGGAATCTCTCACATTGGCTACACCTTC. The J gene is TRBJ1-2, the V gene TRBV5-4; 8 bases agree with TRBD1. This CDR3 has 18 amino acids. V lost 5 bases, J lost 7 bases, and 22 bases stayed unmatched. Germline V lookup: CDR1 SGHNT, CDR2 YYREEE (reference sequence).

The gene calls are TRBV28 and TRBJ2-3, with D maybe TRBD1 (5 bases). Trimming took 9 bases from V and 1 from J, leaving 14 bases between them. CDR1 is MDHEN and CDR2 is SYDVKM in the germline V gene. The CDR3 is 14 amino acids. The CDR3 coding sequence is TGTGCCAGTGAAAAGACAGCGCGCACAGATACGCAGTATTTT. Encoded protein: CASEKTARTDTQYF. The full variable domain, completed using reference TRBV28 and TRBJ2-3, is DVKVTQSSRYLVKRTGEKVFLECVQDMDHENMFWYRQDPGLGLRLIYFSYDVKMKEKGDIPEGYSVSREKKERFSLILESASTNQTSMYLCASEKTARTDTQYFGPGTRLTVL.

The rearrangement links TRBV13 to TRBJ2-3; 9 positions agree with TRBD2. V shed 6 bases, J shed 3 bases, and the junction held 7 bases outside the gene matches. This CDR3 has 15 residues. Germline-derived CDR1 and CDR2 are PRHDT and FYEKMQ (reference sequence). The CDR3 loop is CASSFSSGVTDTQYF. CDR3 nucleotides: TGTGCCAGCAGTTTTTCTAGCGGGGTAACAGATACGCAGTATTTT.

The J gene is TRBJ1-6, the V gene TRBV3-1 (or the pseudogene TRBV3-2); D is ambiguous. The CDR3 spans 13 residues. The germline V gene has CDR1 LGHDT and CDR2 YNNKEL (reference sequence). The germline V and J ends were trimmed by 1 base and 13 bases, with 11 bases remaining between them. In nucleotides, the CDR3 is TGTGCCAGCAGCCAAGGGCCGGGAGTGCCCCTCCACTTT. It specifies CASSQGPGVPLHF.

The V call is TRBV28, the J call TRBJ2-2; the D gene is possibly TRBD1 (5 bases). V lost 2 bases and J 0 bases, leaving 7 bases between the germline ends. The CDR3 spans 15 residues. Germline V CDR1 and CDR2: MDHEN, SYDVKM. CDR3 DNA sequence: TGTGCCAGCAGTTTAGGCAGGGCGAACACCGGGGAGCTGTTTTTT. Translation gives CASSLGRANTGELFF.

This chain joins TRBV6-5 and TRBJ1-1, with TRBD1 identical over 10 bases. This CDR3 contains 14 residues. V shed 4 bases, J shed 4 bases, and the junction held 3 bases outside the gene matches. The germline CDR1 and CDR2 sequences are MNHEY and SVGAGI. The DNA of the CDR3 is TGTGCCAGCAGTTCCGGGACAGGGGCCACTGAAGCTTTCTTT. Translated, it gives CASSSGTGATEAFF.

This chain uses TRBV19 with TRBJ2-1; 7 positions match TRBD2. With V trimmed by 4 bases and J by 5 bases, 11 bases remained unmatched. The CDR3 is made up of 16 amino acids. Germline values: CDR1 LNHDA, CDR2 SQIVND (reference sequence). The CDR3 bases are TGTGCCAGTAGTAAGGCCGAGGGACTACCTCACAATGAGCAGTTCTTC. This translates into CASSKAEGLPHNEQFF.

V gene TRBV4-3 combines with J gene TRBJ2-1, with TRBD1 matching 8 bases. V was pared by 1 base and J by 0 bases, with 5 bases of the junction left unmatched. This CDR3 spans 17 amino acids. Germline CDR1 LGHNA, CDR2 YSLEER. CDR3 amino acids: CASSQGGQVSSYNEQFF. CDR3 DNA: TGCGCCAGCAGCCAAGGGGGACAGGTGAGCTCCTACAATGAGCAGTTCTTC.

This chain connects TRBV9 to TRBJ1-3, with a weak D call TRBD1 (5 bases). V was trimmed by 7 bases and J by 2 bases, leaving 10 bases between them. The CDR3 is made up of 13 amino acids. In germline, CDR1 is SGDLS, CDR2 YYNGEE. CDR3 DNA sequence: TGTGCCAGCGGGGCTACCGCTGGAAACACCATATATTTT. As protein: CASGATAGNTIYF.

V usage is TRBV9 and J usage is TRBJ2-3, with D uncertain. The CDR3 runs 17 residues. Germline assignment: CDR1 SGDLS and CDR2 YYNGEE. V was clipped by 0 bases and J by 0 bases, with 14 bases between them. CDR3 nucleotides: TGTGCCAGCAGCGTAGCTAATGGAGTTTATAGCACAGATACGCAGTATTTT. Translation gives CASSVANGVYSTDTQYF. Based on the CDR3 plus reference TRBV9 and TRBJ2-3, the full variable domain is DSGVTQTPKHLITATGQRVTLRCSPRSGDLSVYWYQQSLDQGLQFLIQYYNGEERAKGNILERFSAQQFPDLHSELNLSSLELGDSALYFCASSVANGVYSTDTQYFGPGTRLTVL.